A selection of T cell receptor beta chains follows, all from one sample in a study of cytomegalovirus exposure and HLA in healthy donors. The assay was immunoSEQ multiplex PCR, and TCRdb's table has in-frame clones only and misses some. The table lists more than 130,000 clones, about three quarters of them singletons. Sequencing was carried out using PBMCs. The receptors here all came from a human donor in good health. The CDR3 runs from the conserved cysteine through the conserved F or W. Fields, in order: J gene, V gene, CDR3 length, clone size, D gene, CDR3 DNA, CDR3 protein. D genes are given only for firm matches. Clone size is shown for a subset of rows, as once, few, many or a class of expanded clone.

j_call: TRBJ1-6; v_call: TRBV9; cdr3_length: 10; clone_size: NA; d_call: NA; cdr3_nt: TGTGCCAGCAGCGGAAGCTCCCTCCACTTT; cdr3_aa: CASSGSSLHF
j_call: TRBJ2-7; v_call: TRBV28; cdr3_length: 14; clone_size: NA; d_call: TRBD2; cdr3_nt: TGTGCCACAAGGACTAGCGGGGACTCCTACGAGCAGTACTTC; cdr3_aa: CATRTSGDSYEQYF
j_call: TRBJ1-2; v_call: TRBV18; cdr3_length: 14; clone_size: NA; d_call: NA; cdr3_nt: TGTGCCAGCTCACCAGAGACAACTAACTATGGCTACACCTTC; cdr3_aa: CASSPETTNYGYTF
j_call: TRBJ2-1; v_call: TRBV7-7; cdr3_length: 16; clone_size: NA; d_call: NA; cdr3_nt: TGTGCTAGCAGCTTACATTTGCGGGGGCCGTACAATGAGCAGTTCTTC; cdr3_aa: CASSLHLRGPYNEQFF
j_call: TRBJ1-4; v_call: TRBV2; cdr3_length: 16; clone_size: once; d_call: TRBD1; cdr3_nt: TGTGCCAGCAGTGATTCTACCGGACAGGGGGGGGAAAAACTGTTTTTT; cdr3_aa: CASSDSTGQGGEKLFF
j_call: TRBJ2-7; v_call: TRBV28; cdr3_length: 14; clone_size: once; d_call: NA; cdr3_nt: TGTGCCAGCAGTTTACCAATTAACACCTACGAGCAGTACTTC; cdr3_aa: CASSLPINTYEQYF
j_call: TRBJ2-2; v_call: TRBV19; cdr3_length: 14; clone_size: once; d_call: NA; cdr3_nt: TGTGCCAGTACCTCACAAGCGAACACCGGGGAGCTGTTTTTT; cdr3_aa: CASTSQANTGELFF
j_call: TRBJ2-3; v_call: TRBV11-3; cdr3_length: 14; clone_size: NA; d_call: NA; cdr3_nt: TGTGCCAGCAGCCCGCGGGATAGCACAGATACGCAGTATTTT; cdr3_aa: CASSPRDSTDTQYF
j_call: TRBJ2-1; v_call: TRBV7-8; cdr3_length: 13; clone_size: few; d_call: NA; cdr3_nt: TGTGCCAGCAGCTCTAGACGACTGGAGGAGCAGTTCTTC; cdr3_aa: CASSSRRLEEQFF
j_call: TRBJ2-7; v_call: TRBV5-6; cdr3_length: 13; clone_size: few; d_call: NA; cdr3_nt: TGTGCCAGCAGCCGCGGCCCACTATGGGAGCAGTACTTC; cdr3_aa: CASSRGPLWEQYF
j_call: TRBJ1-2; v_call: TRBV6-1; cdr3_length: 14; clone_size: NA; d_call: NA; cdr3_nt: TGTGCCAGCATCGACTCGGGAGGGGTGGGTGGCTACACCTTC; cdr3_aa: CASIDSGGVGGYTF
j_call: TRBJ1-1; v_call: TRBV4-2; cdr3_length: 14; clone_size: few; d_call: NA; cdr3_nt: TGTGCCAGCAGCCCGAACCGCGGACGGACAGAAGCTTTCTTT; cdr3_aa: CASSPNRGRTEAFF
j_call: TRBJ2-2; v_call: TRBV5-6; cdr3_length: 15; clone_size: few; d_call: NA; cdr3_nt: TGTGCCAGCAGCTTCAGGGGGGACAACACCGGGGAGCTGTTTTTT; cdr3_aa: CASSFRGDNTGELFF
j_call: TRBJ2-2; v_call: TRBV7-7; cdr3_length: 16; clone_size: NA; d_call: NA; cdr3_nt: TGTGCTAGCAGCCCGACGAGGGCGGGGAACACCGGGGAGCTGTTTTTT; cdr3_aa: CASSPTRAGNTGELFF
j_call: TRBJ1-1; v_call: TRBV5-1; cdr3_length: 15; clone_size: few; d_call: NA; cdr3_nt: TGCGCCAGCAGCTTGGCGGGGGGCTTAAGTGGCGAAGCTTTCTTT; cdr3_aa: CASSLAGGLSGEAFF
j_call: TRBJ2-1; v_call: TRBV5-1; cdr3_length: 18; clone_size: few; d_call: TRBD1; cdr3_nt: TGCGCCAGCAGCAGGGGGGGAAGGGACAGGGGGCTATACAATGAGCAGTTCTTC; cdr3_aa: CASSRGGRDRGLYNEQFF
j_call: TRBJ1-1; v_call: TRBV29-1; cdr3_length: 13; clone_size: NA; d_call: TRBD1; cdr3_nt: TGCAGCGTTGCACTAGGGGGCCACACTGAAGCTTTCTTT; cdr3_aa: CSVALGGHTEAFF
j_call: TRBJ2-3; v_call: TRBV11-2; cdr3_length: 17; clone_size: NA; d_call: NA; cdr3_nt: TGTGCCAGCAGCTTAGATAGTGTTGGGGGGAGCACAGATACGCAGTATTTT; cdr3_aa: CASSLDSVGGSTDTQYF
j_call: TRBJ2-7; v_call: TRBV11-3; cdr3_length: 15; clone_size: NA; d_call: TRBD1; cdr3_nt: TGTGCCAGCAGTACCCAGGGACAGGGATCCCACGAGCAGTACTTC; cdr3_aa: CASSTQGQGSHEQYF
j_call: TRBJ2-1; v_call: TRBV28; cdr3_length: 15; clone_size: NA; d_call: NA; cdr3_nt: TGTGCCAGCAGTTTTCCGGGAGAATCCTACAATGAGCAGTTCTTC; cdr3_aa: CASSFPGESYNEQFF
j_call: TRBJ1-3; v_call: TRBV4-2; cdr3_length: 15; clone_size: NA; d_call: NA; cdr3_nt: TGTGCCAGCAGCCAAGATGACAGGAATGGAAACACCATATATTTT; cdr3_aa: CASSQDDRNGNTIYF
j_call: TRBJ2-3; v_call: TRBV5-1; cdr3_length: 15; clone_size: NA; d_call: TRBD1; cdr3_nt: TGCGCCAGCAGCTTGGTCGGCAGGGGGACAGATACGCAGTATTTT; cdr3_aa: CASSLVGRGTDTQYF
j_call: TRBJ1-2; v_call: TRBV18; cdr3_length: 16; clone_size: NA; d_call: TRBD1; cdr3_nt: TGTGCCAGCTCACCCGGGACAGGGGGCGGAGTAGTCGGCTACACCTTC; cdr3_aa: CASSPGTGGGVVGYTF
j_call: TRBJ2-1; v_call: TRBV2; cdr3_length: 17; clone_size: NA; d_call: TRBD1; cdr3_nt: TGTGCCAGCAGATTTTACACCGGGACAGGGGGGTACAATGAGCAGTTCTTC; cdr3_aa: CASRFYTGTGGYNEQFF
j_call: TRBJ2-3; v_call: TRBV7-6; cdr3_length: 16; clone_size: NA; d_call: NA; cdr3_nt: TGTGCCAGCAGCTTAGGTTTTACACCTGAGGCAGATACGCAGTATTTT; cdr3_aa: CASSLGFTPEADTQYF
j_call: TRBJ1-6; v_call: TRBV6-5; cdr3_length: 13; clone_size: NA; d_call: NA; cdr3_nt: TGTGCCAGCAGTGAAGCGGGAGCCGCGGGCCTCCACTTT; cdr3_aa: CASSEAGAAGLHF
j_call: TRBJ2-2; v_call: TRBV10-1; cdr3_length: 16; clone_size: NA; d_call: TRBD1; cdr3_nt: TGCGCCAGCATCCTACGTAGGCACAGGGGATCCGGGGAGCTGTTTTTT; cdr3_aa: CASILRRHRGSGELFF
j_call: TRBJ2-7; v_call: TRBV11-2; cdr3_length: 14; clone_size: NA; d_call: NA; cdr3_nt: TGTGCCAGCAGCCAAGAGGTGACCGTGGACGAGCAGTACTTC; cdr3_aa: CASSQEVTVDEQYF
j_call: TRBJ1-4; v_call: TRBV20-1; cdr3_length: 11; clone_size: NA; d_call: NA; cdr3_nt: TGCAGTGGAGCAACTAATGAAAAACTGTTTTTT; cdr3_aa: CSGATNEKLFF
j_call: TRBJ2-3; v_call: TRBV2; cdr3_length: 14; clone_size: NA; d_call: NA; cdr3_nt: TGTGCCAGCAGTTGGACAGTGAGCACAGATACGCAGTATTTT; cdr3_aa: CASSWTVSTDTQYF
j_call: TRBJ1-1; v_call: TRBV2; cdr3_length: 13; clone_size: NA; d_call: TRBD1; cdr3_nt: TGTGCCAGCAGCAGACAGGGGGGCCCTGAAGCTTTCTTT; cdr3_aa: CASSRQGGPEAFF
j_call: TRBJ1-4; v_call: TRBV19; cdr3_length: 14; clone_size: NA; d_call: TRBD1; cdr3_nt: TGTGCCAGTAGTATCGGACAGGGCTATGAAAAACTGTTTTTT; cdr3_aa: CASSIGQGYEKLFF
j_call: TRBJ2-1; v_call: TRBV6-1; cdr3_length: 15; clone_size: NA; d_call: NA; cdr3_nt: TGTGCCAGCTTGGAGAGGGCTAGCCAGGCCAATGAGCAGTTCTTC; cdr3_aa: CASLERASQANEQFF
j_call: TRBJ2-7; v_call: TRBV27; cdr3_length: 13; clone_size: NA; d_call: NA; cdr3_nt: TGTGCCAGCAGTCCCAGGTTGTCCTACGAGCAGTACTTC; cdr3_aa: CASSPRLSYEQYF
j_call: TRBJ2-1; v_call: TRBV19; cdr3_length: 14; clone_size: NA; d_call: NA; cdr3_nt: TGTGCCAGTAGTATAGCGACTATCTACAATGAGCAGTTCTTC; cdr3_aa: CASSIATIYNEQFF
j_call: TRBJ2-1; v_call: TRBV7-9; cdr3_length: 16; clone_size: few; d_call: TRBD2; cdr3_nt: TGTGCCAGCAGCCGACGAACTAGCGGAACCTACAATGAGCAGTTCTTC; cdr3_aa: CASSRRTSGTYNEQFF
j_call: TRBJ2-2; v_call: TRBV9; cdr3_length: 15; clone_size: once; d_call: TRBD2; cdr3_nt: TGTGCCAGCAGCGTAAGCGGGGGGAACACCGGGGAGCTGTTTTTT; cdr3_aa: CASSVSGGNTGELFF
j_call: TRBJ1-1; v_call: TRBV6-5; cdr3_length: 14; clone_size: once; d_call: TRBD1; cdr3_nt: TGTGCCAGCAGATGGACAGGGACGAACACTGAAGCTTTCTTT; cdr3_aa: CASRWTGTNTEAFF
j_call: TRBJ2-7; v_call: TRBV6-5; cdr3_length: 16; clone_size: NA; d_call: TRBD2; cdr3_nt: TGTGCCAGCAGTTACTCGGGACTACGACGGGTGTACGAGCAGTACTTC; cdr3_aa: CASSYSGLRRVYEQYF
j_call: TRBJ2-2; v_call: TRBV7-9; cdr3_length: 14; clone_size: NA; d_call: NA; cdr3_nt: TGTGCCAGCAGCTCCTTACAGGTCACCGGGGAGCTGTTTTTT; cdr3_aa: CASSSLQVTGELFF
j_call: TRBJ1-6; v_call: TRBV7-2; cdr3_length: 14; clone_size: NA; d_call: TRBD1; cdr3_nt: TGTGCCAGCAGCTCCCTAAACAGGGGTTCACCCCTCCACTTT; cdr3_aa: CASSSLNRGSPLHF
j_call: TRBJ2-1; v_call: TRBV7-8; cdr3_length: 15; clone_size: NA; d_call: NA; cdr3_nt: TGTGCCAGCAGCCCCTACGAAGCGGGCTACAATGAGCAGTTCTTC; cdr3_aa: CASSPYEAGYNEQFF
j_call: TRBJ2-7; v_call: TRBV11-3; cdr3_length: 12; clone_size: NA; d_call: NA; cdr3_nt: TGTGCCAGCAGCGAGGTGGTCTACGAGCAGTACTTC; cdr3_aa: CASSEVVYEQYF
j_call: TRBJ1-2; v_call: TRBV4-1; cdr3_length: 13; clone_size: few; d_call: TRBD1; cdr3_nt: TGCGCCAGCAGCTCAGGGGGCATCTATGGCTACACCTTC; cdr3_aa: CASSSGGIYGYTF
j_call: TRBJ2-1; v_call: TRBV2; cdr3_length: 14; clone_size: NA; d_call: NA; cdr3_nt: TGTGCCAGCAGTTTCTACGGGGTCGGGGGTGAGCAGTTCTTC; cdr3_aa: CASSFYGVGGEQFF
j_call: TRBJ2-7; v_call: TRBV11-3; cdr3_length: 13; clone_size: NA; d_call: NA; cdr3_nt: TGTGCCAGCAGCCCTAGGCTGGTCCACGAGCAGTACTTC; cdr3_aa: CASSPRLVHEQYF
j_call: TRBJ2-3; v_call: TRBV7-7; cdr3_length: 16; clone_size: NA; d_call: TRBD2; cdr3_nt: TGTGCTAGCAGCCCGGGACTAGCGGGAGGGCCAGATACGCAGTATTTT; cdr3_aa: CASSPGLAGGPDTQYF
j_call: TRBJ2-1; v_call: TRBV15; cdr3_length: 15; clone_size: NA; d_call: TRBD2; cdr3_nt: TGTGCCACCAGCAGAGAGCGGGGGGCCAGCGATGAGCAGTTCTTC; cdr3_aa: CATSRERGASDEQFF
j_call: TRBJ1-2; v_call: TRBV19; cdr3_length: 14; clone_size: NA; d_call: TRBD1; cdr3_nt: TGTGCCAGTAGTGTGACCGACAGGGGGTGTGGCTACACCTTC; cdr3_aa: CASSVTDRGCGYTF